This entry concerns a single TCR beta chain. V lost 6 bases and J lost 4; bases outside the gene matches: 7. CDR3 length equals 14 residues. CDR1 and CDR2 from the germline V gene are MNHEY and SVGAGI. This sample is part of a study of T cell changes during pregnancy in multiple sclerosis. Generated by immunoSEQ multiplex PCR, the TCRdb table keeps only in-frame clones and is missing some. The sample contains under 55,000 clones, roughly 94% of which appear only once. This clonotype originated in a female donor with multiple sclerosis, enrolled in a pregnancy study. This specimen consisted of CD4+ T cells from peripheral blood mononuclear cells, obtained in the third trimester of pregnancy. The V gene is TRBV6-5, the J gene TRBJ2-5; 8 positions agree with TRBD1. CDR3: CASRVDRVIETQYF. As DNA, the CDR3 is TGTGCCAGCAGAGTGGACAGGGTAATAGAGACCCAGTACTTC.